Listed below are T cell receptor beta chains from one sample, sequenced in a study of T cells after yellow fever vaccination. One entry per CDR3 protein, called by TCRdb with MiXCR from the 5' RACE reads. The sample lists approximately 300,000 distinct CDR3 sequences, 10% to 15% seen once, with roughly 0.5% in the top ten. The sample here was CD4+ T cells sorted from PBMCs, taken 45 days after the yellow fever booster vaccination. The source of these receptors is a man aged 25 to 40 who received the YFV17D yellow fever vaccine. The CDR3 runs from the conserved cysteine through the conserved F or W. The order of the fields is clone size, V gene, J gene, D gene, CDR3 protein, CDR3 DNA. D genes are given only for firm matches. The size of a clone is reported for some rows only, either as once, few or many, or as a class for expanded clones.

NA	TRBV28	TRBJ2-5	NA	CASSSSWAQYF	TGTGCCAGCAGTTCCTCATGGGCCCAGTACTTC
NA	TRBV5-6	TRBJ2-7	TRBD1	CASSLLSGTAYEQYF	TGTGCCAGCAGCTTGCTCTCGGGGACAGCCTACGAGCAGTACTTC
NA	TRBV9	TRBJ2-1	NA	CASSVLGSVYNEQFF	TGTGCCAGCAGCGTACTAGGCAGCGTTTACAATGAGCAGTTCTTC
NA	TRBV6-2/TRBV6-3	TRBJ2-3	TRBD2	CASSSPGLAGASQYF	TGTGCCAGCAGTTCACCGGGACTAGCGGGAGCATCGCAGTATTTT
many	TRBV5-1	TRBJ2-1	NA	CASSLTQGYSIEQFF	TGCGCCAGCAGCCTTACTCAGGGTTACTCGATTGAGCAGTTCTTC
few	TRBV5-1	TRBJ2-1	TRBD2	CASSLGGMGLAPNEQFF	TGCGCCAGCAGCTTAGGAGGGATGGGACTAGCCCCCAATGAGCAGTTCTTC
NA	TRBV4-3	TRBJ1-1	NA	CASSQVAGQHGEALF	TGCGCCAGCAGCCAAGTGGCGGGTCAACATGGTGAAGCTCTCTTT
few	TRBV20-1	TRBJ2-3	NA	CSAREADTQYF	TGCAGTGCTAGAGAGGCAGATACGCAGTATTTT
NA	TRBV12-5	TRBJ2-1	NA	CASGDYLYNEQFF	TGTGCTAGTGGGGACTACCTCTACAATGAGCAGTTCTTC
few	TRBV10-3	TRBJ2-7	NA	CAISSQTNTYEQYF	TGTGCCATCAGTTCGCAGACCAACACCTACGAGCAGTACTTC
NA	TRBV5-1	TRBJ2-3	TRBD2	CASSSTLGLAGSF	TGCGCCAGCAGCTCTACCTTGGGACTAGCGGGAAGTTTT
NA	TRBV10-3	TRBJ2-3	TRBD2	CAIRPSGKTPPDTQYF	TGTGCCATCAGACCTAGCGGCAAAACACCCCCAGATACGCAGTATTTT
NA	TRBV7-9	TRBJ2-7	NA	CASSVDADFRSYEQYF	TGTGCCAGCAGCGTAGACGCGGACTTTAGGTCCTACGAGCAGTACTTC
NA	TRBV12-3/TRBV12-4	TRBJ2-3	TRBD2	CASAVAGFADTQYF	TGTGCCAGCGCGGTAGCGGGATTCGCAGATACGCAGTATTTT
NA	TRBV10-3	TRBJ2-5	NA	CAIGRRAEETQYF	TGTGCCATCGGCCGGAGGGCGGAGGAGACCCAGTACTTC
NA	TRBV5-5	TRBJ2-5	NA	CASILDNQETQYF	TGTGCCAGCATCCTGGACAACCAAGAGACCCAGTACTTC
NA	TRBV20-1	TRBJ2-1	NA	CSARSAQRYYSYNEQFF	TGCAGTGCTAGGTCTGCCCAACGCTACTACTCCTACAATGAGCAGTTCTTC
NA	TRBV20-1	TRBJ1-2	NA	CSARVPGRANYGYTF	TGCAGTGCTAGAGTACCAGGGAGAGCTAACTATGGCTACACCTTC
few	TRBV11-2	TRBJ2-3	NA	CASNGDGTDTQYF	TGTGCCAGCAACGGGGATGGAACAGATACGCAGTATTTT
few	TRBV5-1	TRBJ2-3	NA	CASSFGTANTQYF	TGCGCCAGCAGCTTTGGGACGGCCAATACGCAGTATTTT
NA	TRBV12-3/TRBV12-4	TRBJ2-7	TRBD1	CASKPGQGGRYEQYF	TGTGCCAGCAAACCGGGACAGGGGGGGCGCTACGAGCAGTACTTC
NA	TRBV5-8	TRBJ2-1	TRBD2	CASSSSGRDYNEQFF	TGTGCCAGCAGCTCTAGCGGCAGGGACTACAATGAGCAGTTCTTC
NA	TRBV12-3/TRBV12-4	TRBJ2-6	NA	CASSPISGANVLTF	TGTGCCAGCAGTCCAATCTCTGGGGCCAACGTCCTGACTTTC
NA	TRBV5-1	TRBJ2-5	NA	CASSAAGIQETQYF	TGCGCCAGCAGCGCAGCCGGGATACAAGAGACCCAGTACTTC
many	TRBV7-9	TRBJ2-1	NA	CASSFSATVDEQFF	TGTGCCAGCAGCTTTTCGGCCACGGTGGATGAGCAGTTCTTC
NA	TRBV7-9	TRBJ1-6	NA	CASSSSGGVSPLHF	TGTGCCAGCAGCTCCTCCGGAGGGGTTTCACCCCTCCACTTT
few	TRBV7-9	TRBJ2-7	NA	CARIPTSYEQYF	TGTGCCAGAATACCAACCTCCTACGAGCAGTACTTC
NA	TRBV30	TRBJ2-7	NA	CAWRAGLSSYEQYF	TGTGCCTGGAGGGCAGGTTTGAGCTCCTACGAGCAGTACTTC
NA	TRBV20-1	TRBJ2-5	TRBD2	CSAKGLAGGSQETQYF	TGCAGTGCAAAGGGGCTAGCGGGAGGCTCCCAAGAGACCCAGTACTTC
NA	TRBV15	TRBJ2-5	TRBD1	CATSSRTGAGETQYF	TGTGCCACCAGCAGCAGGACAGGGGCCGGGGAGACCCAGTACTTC
NA	TRBV10-3	TRBJ2-2	NA	CAVGASDTSGELFF	TGTGCCGTCGGCGCCAGCGACACGAGCGGGGAGCTGTTTTTT
NA	TRBV10-3	TRBJ2-1	TRBD2	CAISRLAGGLGSYNEQFF	TGTGCCATCAGTCGTCTAGCGGGAGGGTTGGGGTCCTACAATGAGCAGTTCTTC
NA	TRBV7-2	TRBJ2-4	NA	CASSPDRALAKNIQYF	TGTGCCAGCAGCCCAGACAGAGCTCTAGCCAAAAACATTCAGTACTTC
few	TRBV19	TRBJ1-5	NA	CASSMGSSNQPQHF	TGTGCCAGTAGTATGGGCAGTAGCAATCAGCCCCAGCATTTT
few	TRBV20-1	TRBJ2-7	TRBD2	CSAGTTLSYEQYF	TGCAGTGCCGGGACTACACTTTCCTACGAGCAGTACTTC
many	TRBV12-3/TRBV12-4	TRBJ2-3	NA	CASSPGLTSYTQYF	TGTGCCAGCAGCCCGGGACTGACCAGCTATACGCAGTATTTT
NA	TRBV12-3/TRBV12-4	TRBJ1-1	TRBD1	CASTLRGQLNTEAFF	TGTGCCAGCACCCTTAGGGGACAGTTGAACACTGAAGCTTTCTTT
few	TRBV21-1	TRBJ1-2	NA	CASSKDKEEFYGYTF	TGTGCCAGCAGCAAAGACAAGGAGGAATTCTATGGCTACACCTTC
many	TRBV20-1	TRBJ2-7	NA	CSARRWAERSYEQYF	TGCAGTGCCCGTCGGTGGGCAGAGAGATCCTACGAGCAGTACTTC
NA	TRBV4-3	TRBJ1-3	NA	CASSQLTLSGNTIYF	TGCGCCAGCAGCCAACTAACTCTGTCTGGAAACACCATATATTTT
few	TRBV20-1	TRBJ2-1	NA	CSASGQGAMSGRPSSYNEQFF	TGCAGTGCGAGTGGACAGGGCGCGATGAGCGGGAGGCCATCCTCCTACAATGAGCAGTTCTTC
few	TRBV28	TRBJ1-5	TRBD1	CASSLAGTVSYQPQHF	TGTGCCAGCAGTTTGGCAGGGACAGTATCTTATCAGCCCCAGCATTTT
NA	TRBV6-5	TRBJ1-4	NA	CASSYSHPGTATNEKLFF	TGTGCCAGCAGTTACTCACACCCGGGCACGGCAACTAATGAAAAACTGTTTTTT
many	TRBV27	TRBJ2-3	TRBD2	CASSTLTSGRTDTQYF	TGTGCCAGCAGTACCCTGACTAGCGGGAGGACAGATACGCAGTATTTT
NA	TRBV20-1	TRBJ2-5	NA	CSARKARQETQYF	TGCAGTGCTAGAAAGGCCAGGCAAGAGACCCAGTACTTC
few	TRBV25-1	TRBJ2-2	NA	CASSQNTGRGGELFF	TGTGCCAGCAGTCAAAATACGGGGCGGGGCGGGGAGCTGTTTTTT
few	TRBV28	TRBJ1-2	NA	CASSSGADSNYGYTF	TGTGCCAGCAGCTCGGGGGCGGACTCAAACTATGGCTACACCTTC
NA	TRBV20-1	TRBJ1-6	TRBD1	CSARKAEGANSPLHF	TGCAGTGCTAGAAAGGCGGAGGGGGCAAATTCACCCCTCCACTTT
NA	TRBV20-1	TRBJ1-2	TRBD1	CSGKAQGRGRFSNYGYTF	TGCAGTGGCAAGGCTCAGGGCAGGGGGCGCTTTTCCAACTATGGCTACACCTTC
few	TRBV7-2	TRBJ2-4	TRBD1	CASSDRGKNIQYF	TGTGCCAGCAGCGACAGGGGGAAAAACATTCAGTACTTC
NA	TRBV10-3	TRBJ2-7	TRBD2	CAISESGSGIYEQYF	TGTGCCATCAGTGAGTCGGGTAGCGGGATCTACGAGCAGTACTTC
NA	TRBV15	TRBJ2-7	TRBD1	CATSRDPGQYYEQYF	TGTGCCACCAGCAGAGATCCGGGACAGTACTACGAGCAGTACTTC
many	TRBV6-1	TRBJ2-2	NA	CASSQSGLNTGELFF	TGTGCCAGCAGTCAATCAGGGTTGAACACCGGGGAGCTGTTTTTT
NA	TRBV10-3	TRBJ2-1	TRBD1	CAISDRQGFYEQFF	TGTGCCATCAGTGACCGACAGGGATTTTATGAGCAGTTCTTC
few	TRBV30	TRBJ2-7	TRBD1	CAWSQGQLSYEQYF	TGTGCCTGGAGTCAGGGACAGCTCTCCTACGAGCAGTACTTC
NA	TRBV20-1	TRBJ2-7	NA	CSARGPGFKREYF	TGCAGTGCTAGAGGGCCGGGGTTTAAACGGGAGTACTTC